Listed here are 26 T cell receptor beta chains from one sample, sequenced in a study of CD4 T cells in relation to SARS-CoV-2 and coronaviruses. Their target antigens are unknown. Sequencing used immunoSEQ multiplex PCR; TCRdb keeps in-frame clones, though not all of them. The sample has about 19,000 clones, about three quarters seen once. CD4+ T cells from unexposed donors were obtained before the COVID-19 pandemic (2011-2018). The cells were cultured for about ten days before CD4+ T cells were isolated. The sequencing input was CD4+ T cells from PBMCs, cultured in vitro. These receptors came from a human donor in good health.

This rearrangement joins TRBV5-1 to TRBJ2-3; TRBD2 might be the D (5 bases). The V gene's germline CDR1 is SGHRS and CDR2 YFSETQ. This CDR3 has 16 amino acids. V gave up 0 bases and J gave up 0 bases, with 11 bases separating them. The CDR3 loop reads CASSLGARTSTDTQYF. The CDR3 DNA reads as TGCGCCAGCAGCTTGGGGGCGCGGACTAGCACAGATACGCAGTATTTT.

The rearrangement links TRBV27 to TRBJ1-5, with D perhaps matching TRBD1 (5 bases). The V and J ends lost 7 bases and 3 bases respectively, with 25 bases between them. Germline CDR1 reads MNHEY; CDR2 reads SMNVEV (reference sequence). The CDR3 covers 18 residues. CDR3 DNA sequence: TGTGCCAGCAATCCCCCCCCTGAATCGCGACAGTACAATCAGCCCCAGCATTTT. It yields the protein CASNPPPESRQYNQPQHF.

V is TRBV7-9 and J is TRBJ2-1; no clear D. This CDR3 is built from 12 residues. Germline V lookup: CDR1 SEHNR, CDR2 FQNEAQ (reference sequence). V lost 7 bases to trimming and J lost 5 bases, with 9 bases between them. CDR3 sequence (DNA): TGTGCCAGCACCCCCCTAAACAATGAGCAGTTCTTC. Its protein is CASTPLNNEQFF.

The CDR3 DNA follows: TGTGCCAGCAGCGGGACACCTTCCTACGAGCAGTACTTC. This encodes CASSGTPSYEQYF. The chain joins TRBV6-5 to TRBJ2-7, with D perhaps matching TRBD1 (6 bases). CDR1 is MNHEY, CDR2 SVGAGI, per germline. V shed 6 bases and J shed 1 base, with 10 bases lying between them. The CDR3 has 13 amino acids.

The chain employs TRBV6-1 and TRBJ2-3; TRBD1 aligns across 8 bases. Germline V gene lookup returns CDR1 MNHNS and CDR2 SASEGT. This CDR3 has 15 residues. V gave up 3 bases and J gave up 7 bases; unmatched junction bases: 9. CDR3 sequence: CASSDDRTGRHTQYF. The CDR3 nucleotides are TGTGCCAGCAGTGATGATAGGACAGGGAGACATACGCAGTATTTT.

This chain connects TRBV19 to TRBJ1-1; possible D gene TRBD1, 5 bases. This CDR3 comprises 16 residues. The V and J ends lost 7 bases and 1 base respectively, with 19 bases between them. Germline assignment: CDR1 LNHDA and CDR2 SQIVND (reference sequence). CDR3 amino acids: CASIISRDSSNTEAFF. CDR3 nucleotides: TGTGCCAGTATAATTTCCCGAGACAGTTCGAACACTGAAGCTTTCTTT.

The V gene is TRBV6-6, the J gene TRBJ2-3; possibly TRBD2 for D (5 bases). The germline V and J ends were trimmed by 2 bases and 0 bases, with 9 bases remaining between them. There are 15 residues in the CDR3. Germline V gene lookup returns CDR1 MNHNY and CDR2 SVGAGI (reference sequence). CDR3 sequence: CASSYNGGSTDTQYF. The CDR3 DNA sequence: TGTGCCAGCAGTTACAACGGAGGTAGCACAGATACGCAGTATTTT.

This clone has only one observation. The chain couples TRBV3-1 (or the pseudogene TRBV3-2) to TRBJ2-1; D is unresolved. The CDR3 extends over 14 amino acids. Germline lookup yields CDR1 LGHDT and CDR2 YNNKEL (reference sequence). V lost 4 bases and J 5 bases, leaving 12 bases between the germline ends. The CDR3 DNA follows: TGTGCCAGCAGCCCATGGGATTTAGACAATGAGCAGTTCTTC. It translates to CASSPWDLDNEQFF.

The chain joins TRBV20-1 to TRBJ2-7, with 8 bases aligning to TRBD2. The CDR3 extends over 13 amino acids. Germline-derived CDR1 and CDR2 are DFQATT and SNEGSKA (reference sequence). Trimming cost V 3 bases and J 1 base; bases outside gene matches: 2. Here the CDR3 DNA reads TGCAGTGCTAGTGGCGGGGGGTCCTACGAGCAGTACTTC. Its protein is CSASGGGSYEQYF.

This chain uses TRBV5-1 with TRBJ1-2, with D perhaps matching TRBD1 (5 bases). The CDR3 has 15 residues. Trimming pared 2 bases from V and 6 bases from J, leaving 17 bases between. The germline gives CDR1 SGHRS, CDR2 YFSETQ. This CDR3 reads CASSFIPGAGNGYTF. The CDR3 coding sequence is TGCGCCAGCAGCTTCATACCTGGAGCAGGGAATGGCTACACCTTC.

CDR3 amino acids: CASSVVEGRGNTEAFF. The CDR3 bases are TGTGCCAGCAGCGTAGTAGAGGGACGGGGGAACACTGAAGCTTTCTTT. The V gene is TRBV9, the J gene TRBJ1-1; maybe TRBD1 (5 bases). This CDR3 is built from 16 residues. V was shortened by 0 bases and J by 1 base, with 13 bases between the two germline ends. Germline CDR1 SGDLS, CDR2 YYNGEE.

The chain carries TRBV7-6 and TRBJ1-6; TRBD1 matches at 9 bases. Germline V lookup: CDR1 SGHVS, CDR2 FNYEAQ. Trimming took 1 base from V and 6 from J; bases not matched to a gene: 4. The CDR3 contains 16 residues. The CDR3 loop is CASSLGQGGGNSPLHF. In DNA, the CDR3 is TGTGCCAGCAGCTTAGGACAGGGGGGGGGTAATTCACCCCTCCACTTT.

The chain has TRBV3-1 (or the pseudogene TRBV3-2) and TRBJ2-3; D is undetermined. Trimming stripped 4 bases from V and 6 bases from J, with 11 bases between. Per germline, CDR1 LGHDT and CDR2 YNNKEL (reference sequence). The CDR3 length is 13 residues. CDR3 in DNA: TGTGCCAGCAGCCCCTCCCGTAGGGATACGCAGTATTTT. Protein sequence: CASSPSRRDTQYF.

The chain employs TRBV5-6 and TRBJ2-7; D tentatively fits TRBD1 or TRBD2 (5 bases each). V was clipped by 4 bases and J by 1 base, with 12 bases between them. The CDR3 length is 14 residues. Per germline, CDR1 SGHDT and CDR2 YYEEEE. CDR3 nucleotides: TGTGCCAGCAGCAGAGGGGAGCGGTCCTACGAGCAGTACTTC. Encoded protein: CASSRGERSYEQYF. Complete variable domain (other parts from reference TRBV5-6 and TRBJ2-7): DAGVTQSPTHLIKTRGQQVTLRCSPKSGHDTVSWYQQALGQGPQFIFQYYEEEERQRGNFPDRFSGHQFPNYSSELNVNALLLGDSALYLCASSRGERSYEQYFGPGTRLTVT.

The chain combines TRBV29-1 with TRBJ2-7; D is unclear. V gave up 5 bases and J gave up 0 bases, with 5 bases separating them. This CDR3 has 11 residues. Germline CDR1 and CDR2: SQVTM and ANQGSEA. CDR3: CSVRTSYEQYF. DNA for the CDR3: TGCAGCGTTCGGACCTCCTACGAGCAGTACTTC.

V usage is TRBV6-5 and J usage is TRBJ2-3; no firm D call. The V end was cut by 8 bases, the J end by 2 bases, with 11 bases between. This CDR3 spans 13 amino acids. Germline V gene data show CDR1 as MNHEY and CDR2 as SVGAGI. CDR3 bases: TGTGCCAGCCGCCGTGCGGTCACAGATACGCAGTATTTT. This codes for CASRRAVTDTQYF.

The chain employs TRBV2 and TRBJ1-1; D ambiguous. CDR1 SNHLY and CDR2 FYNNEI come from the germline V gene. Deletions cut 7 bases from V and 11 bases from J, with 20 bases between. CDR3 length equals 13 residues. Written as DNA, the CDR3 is TGTGCCAGCACGCTGGATCCAGCCGGGTTGGCTTTCTTT. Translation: CASTLDPAGLAFF.

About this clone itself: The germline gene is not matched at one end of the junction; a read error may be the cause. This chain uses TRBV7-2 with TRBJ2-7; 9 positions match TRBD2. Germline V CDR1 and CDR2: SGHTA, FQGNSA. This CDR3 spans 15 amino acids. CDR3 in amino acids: CASSLAGTGSYEQYF. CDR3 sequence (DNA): TGTGCCAGCAGCCTAGCGGGAACCGGGTCCTACGAGCAGTACTTC.

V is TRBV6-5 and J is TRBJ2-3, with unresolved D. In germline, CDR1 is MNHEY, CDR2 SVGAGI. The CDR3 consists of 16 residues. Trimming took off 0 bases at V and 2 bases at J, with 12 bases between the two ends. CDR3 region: CASSYSKAELTDTQYF. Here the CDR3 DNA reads TGTGCCAGCAGTTACTCGAAGGCGGAGCTCACAGATACGCAGTATTTT.

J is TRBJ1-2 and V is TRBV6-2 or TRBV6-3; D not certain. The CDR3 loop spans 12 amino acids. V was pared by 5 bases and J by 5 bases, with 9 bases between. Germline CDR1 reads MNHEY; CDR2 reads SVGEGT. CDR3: CASSTPTYGYTF. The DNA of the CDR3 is TGTGCCAGCAGTACTCCGACGTATGGCTACACCTTC.

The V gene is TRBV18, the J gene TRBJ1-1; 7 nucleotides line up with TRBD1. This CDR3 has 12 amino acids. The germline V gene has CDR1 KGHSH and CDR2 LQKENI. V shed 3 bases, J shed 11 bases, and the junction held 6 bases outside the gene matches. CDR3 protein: CASSPDQGVAFF. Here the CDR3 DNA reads TGTGCCAGCTCACCCGACCAGGGGGTGGCTTTCTTT.

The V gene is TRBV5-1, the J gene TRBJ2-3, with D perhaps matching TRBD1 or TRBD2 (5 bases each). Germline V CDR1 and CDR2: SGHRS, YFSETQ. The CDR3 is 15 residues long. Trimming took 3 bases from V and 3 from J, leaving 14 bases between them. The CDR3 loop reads CASSWGSGGTDTQYF. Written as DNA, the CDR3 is TGCGCCAGCAGCTGGGGCAGCGGCGGTACAGATACGCAGTATTTT.

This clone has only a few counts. CDR3 in DNA: TGTGCCAGCAGCCCCGGACAGAGACACAACTATGGCTACACCTTC. Translated, it gives CASSPGQRHNYGYTF. This rearrangement joins TRBV9 to TRBJ1-2; D possibly corresponds to TRBD1 (6 bases). Deletions cut 4 bases from V and 2 bases from J, with 15 bases between. Germline loops: CDR1 SGDLS, CDR2 YYNGEE. CDR3 length: 15 amino acids.

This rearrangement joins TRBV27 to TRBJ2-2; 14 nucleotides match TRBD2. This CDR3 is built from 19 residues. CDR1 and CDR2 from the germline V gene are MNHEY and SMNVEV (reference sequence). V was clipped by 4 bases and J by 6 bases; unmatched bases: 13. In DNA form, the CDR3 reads TGTGCCAGCAGTTCTCCCCCGGGACTAGCGGGAGTAAAGGCCGGGGAGCTGTTTTTT. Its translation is CASSSPPGLAGVKAGELFF.

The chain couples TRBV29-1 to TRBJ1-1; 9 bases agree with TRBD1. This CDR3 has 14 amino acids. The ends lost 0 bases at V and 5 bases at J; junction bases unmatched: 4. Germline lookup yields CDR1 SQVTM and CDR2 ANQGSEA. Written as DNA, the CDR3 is TGCAGCGTTGAAGAGGGACAGGGTTGGACTGAAGCTTTCTTT. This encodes CSVEEGQGWTEAFF.

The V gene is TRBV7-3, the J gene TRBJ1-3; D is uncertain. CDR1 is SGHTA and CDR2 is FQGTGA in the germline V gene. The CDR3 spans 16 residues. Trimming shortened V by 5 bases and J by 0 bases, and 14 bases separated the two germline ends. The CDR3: CASSPTGGHSGNTIYF. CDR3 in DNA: TGTGCCAGCAGCCCCACCGGAGGGCACTCTGGAAACACCATATATTTT.